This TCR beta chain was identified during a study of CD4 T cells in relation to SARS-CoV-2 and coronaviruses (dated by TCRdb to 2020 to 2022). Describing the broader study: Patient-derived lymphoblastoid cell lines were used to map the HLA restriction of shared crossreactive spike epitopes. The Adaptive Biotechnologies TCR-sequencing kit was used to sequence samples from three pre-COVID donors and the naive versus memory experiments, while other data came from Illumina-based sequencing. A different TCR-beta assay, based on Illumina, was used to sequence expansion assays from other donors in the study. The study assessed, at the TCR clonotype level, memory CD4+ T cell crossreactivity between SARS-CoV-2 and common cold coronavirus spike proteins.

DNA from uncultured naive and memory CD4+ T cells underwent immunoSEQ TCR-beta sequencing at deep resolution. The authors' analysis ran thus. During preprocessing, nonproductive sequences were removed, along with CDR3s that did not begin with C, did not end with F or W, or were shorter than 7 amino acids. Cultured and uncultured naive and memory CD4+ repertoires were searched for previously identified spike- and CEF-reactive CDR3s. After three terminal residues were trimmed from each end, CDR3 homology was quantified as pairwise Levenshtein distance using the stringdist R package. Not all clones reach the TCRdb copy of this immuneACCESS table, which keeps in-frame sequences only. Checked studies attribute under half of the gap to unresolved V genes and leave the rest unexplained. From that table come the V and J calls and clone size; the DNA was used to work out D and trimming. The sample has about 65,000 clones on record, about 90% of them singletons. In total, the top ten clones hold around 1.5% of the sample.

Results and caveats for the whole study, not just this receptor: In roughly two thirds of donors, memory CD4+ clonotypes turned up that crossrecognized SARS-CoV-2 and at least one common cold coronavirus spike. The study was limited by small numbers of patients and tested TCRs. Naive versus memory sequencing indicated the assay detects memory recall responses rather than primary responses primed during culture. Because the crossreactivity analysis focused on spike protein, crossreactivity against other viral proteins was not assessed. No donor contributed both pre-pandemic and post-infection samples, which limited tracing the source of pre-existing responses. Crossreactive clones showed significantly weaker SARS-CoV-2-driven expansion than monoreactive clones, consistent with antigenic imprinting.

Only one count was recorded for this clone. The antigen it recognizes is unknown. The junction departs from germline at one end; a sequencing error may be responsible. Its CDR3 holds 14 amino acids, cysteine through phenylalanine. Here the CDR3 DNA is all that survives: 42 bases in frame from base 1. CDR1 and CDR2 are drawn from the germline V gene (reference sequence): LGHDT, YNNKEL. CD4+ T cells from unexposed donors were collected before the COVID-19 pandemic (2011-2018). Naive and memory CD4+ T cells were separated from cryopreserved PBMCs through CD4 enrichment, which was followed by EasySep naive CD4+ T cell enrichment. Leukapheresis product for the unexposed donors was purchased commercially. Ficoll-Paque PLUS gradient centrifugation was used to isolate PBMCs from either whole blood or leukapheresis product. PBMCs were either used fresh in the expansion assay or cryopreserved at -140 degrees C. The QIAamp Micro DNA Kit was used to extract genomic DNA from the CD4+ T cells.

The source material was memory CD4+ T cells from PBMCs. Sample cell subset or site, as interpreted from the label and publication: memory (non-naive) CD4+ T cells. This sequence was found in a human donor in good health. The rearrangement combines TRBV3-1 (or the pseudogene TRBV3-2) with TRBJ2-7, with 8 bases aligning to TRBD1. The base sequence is TGTGCCAGCAGTCAAGGGACAGGAAACTACGAGCAGTACTTC. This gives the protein CASSQGTGNYEQYF.